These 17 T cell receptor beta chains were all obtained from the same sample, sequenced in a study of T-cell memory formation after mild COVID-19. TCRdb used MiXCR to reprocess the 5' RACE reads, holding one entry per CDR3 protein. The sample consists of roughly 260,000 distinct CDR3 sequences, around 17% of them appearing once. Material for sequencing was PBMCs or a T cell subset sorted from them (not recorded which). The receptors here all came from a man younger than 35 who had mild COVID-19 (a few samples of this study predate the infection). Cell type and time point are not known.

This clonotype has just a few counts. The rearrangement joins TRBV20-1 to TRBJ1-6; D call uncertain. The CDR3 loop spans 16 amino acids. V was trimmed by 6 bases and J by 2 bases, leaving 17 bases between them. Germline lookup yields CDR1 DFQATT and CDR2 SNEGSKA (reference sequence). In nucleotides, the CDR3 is TGCAGTGCCCCCTCTATCGACATGACCTATAATTCACCCCTCCACTTT. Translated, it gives CSAPSIDMTYNSPLHF.

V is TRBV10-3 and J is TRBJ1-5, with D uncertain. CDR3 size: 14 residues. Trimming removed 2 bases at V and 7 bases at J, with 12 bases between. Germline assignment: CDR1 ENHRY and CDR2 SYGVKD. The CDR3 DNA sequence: TGTGCCATCAGTGAGCGGCGAGGTGAACAGCCCCAGCATTTT. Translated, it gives CAISERRGEQPQHF.

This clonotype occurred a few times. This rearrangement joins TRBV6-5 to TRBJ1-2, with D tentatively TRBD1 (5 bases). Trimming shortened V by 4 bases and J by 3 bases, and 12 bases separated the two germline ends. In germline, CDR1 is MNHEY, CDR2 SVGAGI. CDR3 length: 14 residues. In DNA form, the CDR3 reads TGTGCCAGCAGTTCCGGGACCTCATACTATGGCTACACCTTC. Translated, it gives CASSSGTSYYGYTF.

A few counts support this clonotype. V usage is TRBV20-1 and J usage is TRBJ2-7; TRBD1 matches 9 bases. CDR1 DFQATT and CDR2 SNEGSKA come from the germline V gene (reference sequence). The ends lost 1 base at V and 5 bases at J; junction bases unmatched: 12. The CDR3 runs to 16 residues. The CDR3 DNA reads TGCAGTGCTAGAGGTTACCGGGACAGGGATTTCAACGAGCAGTACTTC. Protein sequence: CSARGYRDRDFNEQYF.

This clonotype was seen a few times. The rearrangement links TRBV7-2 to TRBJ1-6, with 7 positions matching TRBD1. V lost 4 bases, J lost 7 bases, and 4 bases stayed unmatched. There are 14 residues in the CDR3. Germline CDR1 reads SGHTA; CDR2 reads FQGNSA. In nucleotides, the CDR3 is TGTGCCAGCAGCTCCCCAGGGGGGAATTCACCCCTCCACTTT. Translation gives CASSSPGGNSPLHF.

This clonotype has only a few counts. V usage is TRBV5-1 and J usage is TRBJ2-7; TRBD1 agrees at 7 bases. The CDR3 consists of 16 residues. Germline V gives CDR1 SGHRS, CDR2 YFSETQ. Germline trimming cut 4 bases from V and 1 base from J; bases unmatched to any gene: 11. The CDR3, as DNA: TGCGCCAGCAGCCTGACAGGGCAACAGAGATCCTACGAGCAGTACTTC. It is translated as CASSLTGQQRSYEQYF.

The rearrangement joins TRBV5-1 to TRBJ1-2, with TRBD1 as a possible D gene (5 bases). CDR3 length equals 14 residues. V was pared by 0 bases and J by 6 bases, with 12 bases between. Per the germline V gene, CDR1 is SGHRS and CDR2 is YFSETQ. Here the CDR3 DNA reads TGCGCCAGCAGCTTGGCGGGGCCCTCCGATGGCTACACCTTC. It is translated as CASSLAGPSDGYTF.

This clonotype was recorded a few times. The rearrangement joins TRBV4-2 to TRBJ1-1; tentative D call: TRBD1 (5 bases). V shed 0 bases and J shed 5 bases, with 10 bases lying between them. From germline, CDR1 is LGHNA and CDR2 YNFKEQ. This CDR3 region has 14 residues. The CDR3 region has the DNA TGTGCCAGCAGCCAAGATGGGGGAGGAACTGAAGCTTTCTTT. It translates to CASSQDGGGTEAFF.

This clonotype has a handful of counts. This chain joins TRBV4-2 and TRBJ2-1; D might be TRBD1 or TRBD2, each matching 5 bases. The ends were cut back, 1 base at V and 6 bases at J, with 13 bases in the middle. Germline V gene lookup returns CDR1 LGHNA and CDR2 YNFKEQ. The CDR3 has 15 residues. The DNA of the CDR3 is TGTGCCAGCAGCCAAGTATGGGAGAGGGGCAATGAGCAGTTCTTC. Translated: CASSQVWERGNEQFF.

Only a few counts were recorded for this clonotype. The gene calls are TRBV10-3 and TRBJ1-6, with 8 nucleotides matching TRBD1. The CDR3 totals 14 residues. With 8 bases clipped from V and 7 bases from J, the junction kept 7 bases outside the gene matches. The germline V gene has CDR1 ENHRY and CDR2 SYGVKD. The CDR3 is CAIGRTGSNSPLHF. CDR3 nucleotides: TGTGCCATCGGCCGGACAGGGAGCAATTCACCCCTCCACTTT.

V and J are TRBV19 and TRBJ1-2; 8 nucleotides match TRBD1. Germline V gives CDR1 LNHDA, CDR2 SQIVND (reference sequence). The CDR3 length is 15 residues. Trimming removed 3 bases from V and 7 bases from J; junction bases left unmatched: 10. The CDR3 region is CASSISDRVRGGYTF. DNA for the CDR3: TGTGCCAGTAGTATCTCGGACAGGGTTCGTGGTGGCTACACCTTC.

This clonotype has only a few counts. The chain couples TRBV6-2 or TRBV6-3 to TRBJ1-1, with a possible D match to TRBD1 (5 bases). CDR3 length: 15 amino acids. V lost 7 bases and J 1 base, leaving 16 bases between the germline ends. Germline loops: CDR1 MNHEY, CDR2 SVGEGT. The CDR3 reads CASTQSGAWNTEAFF. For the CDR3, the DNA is TGTGCCAGCACACAAAGTGGGGCTTGGAACACTGAAGCTTTCTTT.

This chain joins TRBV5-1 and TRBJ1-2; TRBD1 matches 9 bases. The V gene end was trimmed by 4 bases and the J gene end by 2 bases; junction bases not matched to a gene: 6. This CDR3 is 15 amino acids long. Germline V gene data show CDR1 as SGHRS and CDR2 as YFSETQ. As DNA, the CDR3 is TGCGCCAGCAGCCCGCGCGGGACAGGGAACTATGGCTACACCTTC. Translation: CASSPRGTGNYGYTF.

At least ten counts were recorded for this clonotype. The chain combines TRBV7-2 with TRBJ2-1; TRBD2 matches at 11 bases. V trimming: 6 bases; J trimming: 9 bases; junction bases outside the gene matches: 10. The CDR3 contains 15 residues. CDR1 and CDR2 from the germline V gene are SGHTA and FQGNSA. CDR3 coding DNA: TGTGCCAGCAGTTTCAATAGCGGGGGGGGCGGTGAGCAGTTCTTC. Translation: CASSFNSGGGGEQFF.

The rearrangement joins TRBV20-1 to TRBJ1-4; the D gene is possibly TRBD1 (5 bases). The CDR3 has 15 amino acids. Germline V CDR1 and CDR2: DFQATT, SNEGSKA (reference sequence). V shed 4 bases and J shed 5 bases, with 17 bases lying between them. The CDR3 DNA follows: TGCAGTGCTACCCCCCCGGGGGGAACAAATGAAAAACTGTTTTTT. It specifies CSATPPGGTNEKLFF.

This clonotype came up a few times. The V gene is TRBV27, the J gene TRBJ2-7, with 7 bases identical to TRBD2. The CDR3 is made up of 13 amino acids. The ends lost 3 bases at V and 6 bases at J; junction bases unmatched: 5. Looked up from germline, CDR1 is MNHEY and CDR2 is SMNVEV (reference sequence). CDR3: CASSLRAGVEQYV. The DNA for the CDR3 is TGTGCCAGCAGTTTGCGTGCGGGGGTCGAGCAGTACGTC.

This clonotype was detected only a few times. The chain's CDR3 is CASSLVGRRGYGYTF. The CDR3, as DNA: TGTGCCAGCAGCTTGGTGGGCAGGCGAGGGTATGGCTACACCTTC. V and J are TRBV5-6 and TRBJ1-2, with D unresolved. The CDR3 is 15 residues long. The germline V gene encodes CDR1 SGHDT and CDR2 YYEEEE. Trimming took off 0 bases at V and 5 bases at J, with 14 bases between the two ends.